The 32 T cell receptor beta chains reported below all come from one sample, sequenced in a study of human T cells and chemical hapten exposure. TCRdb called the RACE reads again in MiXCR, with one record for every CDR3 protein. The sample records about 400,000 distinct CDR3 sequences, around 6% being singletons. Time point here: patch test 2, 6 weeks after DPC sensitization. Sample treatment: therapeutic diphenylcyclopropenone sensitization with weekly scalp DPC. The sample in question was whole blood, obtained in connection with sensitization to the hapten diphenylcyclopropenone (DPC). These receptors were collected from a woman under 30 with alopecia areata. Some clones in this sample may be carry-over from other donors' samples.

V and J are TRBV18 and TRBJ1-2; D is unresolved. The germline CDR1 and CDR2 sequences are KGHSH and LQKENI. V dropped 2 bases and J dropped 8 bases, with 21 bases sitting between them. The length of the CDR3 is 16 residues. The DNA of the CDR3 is TGTGCCAGCTCACCATCTCCGACTCTGACACTTAGGGGCTACACCTTC. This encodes CASSPSPTLTLRGYTF.

The CDR3 is CASSEGAGANVLTF. The CDR3 bases are TGTGCCAGCAGCGAGGGGGCTGGGGCCAACGTCCTGACTTTC. This sequence joins TRBV11-3 and TRBJ2-6; weak D call: TRBD1 (6 bases). The CDR3 totals 14 residues. CDR1 and CDR2 (germline): SGHNT, YENEEA. The V end was cut by 5 bases, the J end by 2 bases, with 7 bases between.

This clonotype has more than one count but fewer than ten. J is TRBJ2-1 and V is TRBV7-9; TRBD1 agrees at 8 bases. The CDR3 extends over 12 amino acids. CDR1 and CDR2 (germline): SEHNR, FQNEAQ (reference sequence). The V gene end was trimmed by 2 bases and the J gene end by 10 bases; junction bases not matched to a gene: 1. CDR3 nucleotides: TGTGCCAGCAGCTTACAGGGGGCCGAGCAGTTCTTC. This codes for CASSLQGAEQFF.

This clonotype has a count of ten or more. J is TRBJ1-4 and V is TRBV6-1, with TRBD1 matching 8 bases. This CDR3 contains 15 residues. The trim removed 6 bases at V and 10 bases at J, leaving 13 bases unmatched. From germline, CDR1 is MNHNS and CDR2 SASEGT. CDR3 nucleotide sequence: TGTGCCAGCAGGATGGGACAGGTTCTTGAAGGAAAACTGTTTTTT. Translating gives CASRMGQVLEGKLFF.

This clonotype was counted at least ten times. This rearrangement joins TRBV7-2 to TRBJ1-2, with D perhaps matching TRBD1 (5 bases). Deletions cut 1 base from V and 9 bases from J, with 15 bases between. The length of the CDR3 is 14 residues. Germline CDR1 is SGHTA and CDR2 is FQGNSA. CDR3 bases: TGTGCCAGCAGCTTAGGTACAGGAGCGAAGCGCTACACCTTC. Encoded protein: CASSLGTGAKRYTF.

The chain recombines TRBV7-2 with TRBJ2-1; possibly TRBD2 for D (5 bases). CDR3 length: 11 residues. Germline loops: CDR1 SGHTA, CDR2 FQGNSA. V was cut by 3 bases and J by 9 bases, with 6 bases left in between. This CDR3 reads CASSFEGEQFF. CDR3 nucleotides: TGTGCCAGCAGCTTTGAGGGTGAGCAGTTCTTC.

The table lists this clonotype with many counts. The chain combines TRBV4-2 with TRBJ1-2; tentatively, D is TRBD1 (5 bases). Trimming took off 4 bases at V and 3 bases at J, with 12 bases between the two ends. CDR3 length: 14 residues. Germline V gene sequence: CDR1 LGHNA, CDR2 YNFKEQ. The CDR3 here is CASSPQKGDYGYTF. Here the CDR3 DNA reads TGTGCCAGCAGCCCTCAGAAAGGGGACTATGGCTACACCTTC.

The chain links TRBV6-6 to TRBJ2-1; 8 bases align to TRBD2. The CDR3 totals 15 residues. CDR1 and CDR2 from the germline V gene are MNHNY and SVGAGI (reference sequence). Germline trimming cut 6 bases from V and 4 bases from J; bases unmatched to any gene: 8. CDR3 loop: CASSQSGGAYNEQFF. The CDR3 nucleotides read TGTGCCAGCAGCCAAAGCGGGGGAGCTTACAATGAGCAGTTCTTC.

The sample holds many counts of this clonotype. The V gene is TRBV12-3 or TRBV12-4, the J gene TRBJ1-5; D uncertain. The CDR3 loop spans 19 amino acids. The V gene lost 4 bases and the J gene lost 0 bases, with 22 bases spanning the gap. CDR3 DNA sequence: TGTGCCAGCAGTTCGGTCCTTTTATCTCACGCGTATAGCAATCAGCCCCAGCATTTT. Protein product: CASSSVLLSHAYSNQPQHF.

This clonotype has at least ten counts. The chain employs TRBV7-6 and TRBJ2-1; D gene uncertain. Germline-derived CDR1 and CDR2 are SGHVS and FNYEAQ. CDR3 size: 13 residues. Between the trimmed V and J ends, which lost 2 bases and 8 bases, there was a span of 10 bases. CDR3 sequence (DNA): TGTGCCAGCAGCTTACGAGGATGGGATGAGCAGTTCTTC. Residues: CASSLRGWDEQFF.

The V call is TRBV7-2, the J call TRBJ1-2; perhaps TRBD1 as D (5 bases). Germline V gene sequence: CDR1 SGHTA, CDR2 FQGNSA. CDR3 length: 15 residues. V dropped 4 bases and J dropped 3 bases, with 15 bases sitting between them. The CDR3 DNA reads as TGTGCCAGCAGCTCGGGACCCGAGAACTACTATGGCTACACCTTC. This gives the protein CASSSGPENYYGYTF.

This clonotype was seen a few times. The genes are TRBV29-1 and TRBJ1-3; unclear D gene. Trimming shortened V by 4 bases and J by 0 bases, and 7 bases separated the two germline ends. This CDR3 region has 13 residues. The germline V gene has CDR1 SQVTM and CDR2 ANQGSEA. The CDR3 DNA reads TGCAGCGTTGTGTCGAGCTCTGGAAACACCATATATTTT. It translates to CSVVSSSGNTIYF.

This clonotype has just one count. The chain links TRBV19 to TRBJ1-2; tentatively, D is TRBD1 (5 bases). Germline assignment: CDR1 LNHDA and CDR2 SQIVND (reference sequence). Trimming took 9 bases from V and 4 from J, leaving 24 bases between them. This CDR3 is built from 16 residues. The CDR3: CASSEGTMTLGYGYTF. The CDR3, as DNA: TGTGCCAGCTCAGAAGGGACCATGACTCTCGGCTATGGCTACACCTTC.

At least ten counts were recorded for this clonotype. The CDR3 DNA follows: TGTGCCAGCAACCGAGACGGGAAAGCCAGCATAGATACGTATTTT. This codes for CASNRDGKASIDTYF. The chain links TRBV7-9 to TRBJ2-3; TRBD2 might be the D (5 bases). CDR1 is SEHNR, CDR2 FQNEAQ, per germline (reference sequence). Trimming took 7 bases from V and 14 from J, leaving 28 bases between them. The CDR3 spans 15 residues.

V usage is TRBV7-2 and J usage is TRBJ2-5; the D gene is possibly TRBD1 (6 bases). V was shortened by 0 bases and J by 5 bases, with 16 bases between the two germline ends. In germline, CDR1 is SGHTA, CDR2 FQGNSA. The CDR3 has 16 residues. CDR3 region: CASSLAWGQKTETQYF. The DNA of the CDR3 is TGTGCCAGCAGCTTAGCGTGGGGACAAAAAACCGAGACCCAGTACTTC.

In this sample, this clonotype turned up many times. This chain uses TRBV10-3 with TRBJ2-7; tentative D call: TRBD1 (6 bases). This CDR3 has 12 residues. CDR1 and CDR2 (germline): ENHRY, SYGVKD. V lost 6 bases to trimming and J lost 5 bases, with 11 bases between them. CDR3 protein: CAIRKQGHEQYF. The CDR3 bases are TGTGCCATCAGAAAACAGGGCCACGAGCAGTACTTC.

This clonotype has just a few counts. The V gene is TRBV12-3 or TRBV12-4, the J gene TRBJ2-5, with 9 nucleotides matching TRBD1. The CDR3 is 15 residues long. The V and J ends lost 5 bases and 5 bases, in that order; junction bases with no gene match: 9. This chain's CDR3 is CASSKKQGARETQYF. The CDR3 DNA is TGTGCCAGCAGTAAAAAACAGGGGGCCCGTGAGACCCAGTACTTC.

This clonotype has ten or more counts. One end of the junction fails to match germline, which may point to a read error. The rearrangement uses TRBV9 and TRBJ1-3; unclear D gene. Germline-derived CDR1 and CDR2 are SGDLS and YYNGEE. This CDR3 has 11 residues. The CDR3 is CASSSLSLLHF. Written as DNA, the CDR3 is TGTGCCAGCAGTTCTCTATCCTTGTTGCATTTT.

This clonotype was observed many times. The CDR3 here is CASSFSLGELFF. For the CDR3, the DNA is TGTGCCAGCAGTTTTAGCCTCGGGGAGCTGTTTTTT. The chain employs TRBV12-3 or TRBV12-4 and TRBJ2-2; D is unresolved. V lost 3 bases and J 7 bases, leaving 6 bases between the germline ends. This CDR3 spans 12 amino acids.

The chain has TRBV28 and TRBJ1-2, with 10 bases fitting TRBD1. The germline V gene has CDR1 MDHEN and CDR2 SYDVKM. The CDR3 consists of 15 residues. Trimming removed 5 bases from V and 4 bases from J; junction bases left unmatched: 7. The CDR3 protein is CASSSAGTGAYGYTF. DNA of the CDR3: TGTGCCAGCAGTAGCGCCGGGACAGGGGCCTATGGCTACACCTTC.

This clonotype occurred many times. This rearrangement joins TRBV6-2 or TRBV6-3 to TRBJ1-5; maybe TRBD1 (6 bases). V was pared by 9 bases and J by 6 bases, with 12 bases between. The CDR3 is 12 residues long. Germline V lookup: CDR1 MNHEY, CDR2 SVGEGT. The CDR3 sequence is CASQGLSQPQHF. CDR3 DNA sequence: TGTGCCAGTCAGGGGTTGAGTCAGCCCCAGCATTTT.

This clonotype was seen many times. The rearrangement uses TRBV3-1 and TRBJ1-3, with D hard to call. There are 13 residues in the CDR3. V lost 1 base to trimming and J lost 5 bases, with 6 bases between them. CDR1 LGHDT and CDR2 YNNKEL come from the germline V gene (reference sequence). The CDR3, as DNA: TGTGCCAGCAGCCAAGGGGAGAGAAACACCATATATTTT. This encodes CASSQGERNTIYF.

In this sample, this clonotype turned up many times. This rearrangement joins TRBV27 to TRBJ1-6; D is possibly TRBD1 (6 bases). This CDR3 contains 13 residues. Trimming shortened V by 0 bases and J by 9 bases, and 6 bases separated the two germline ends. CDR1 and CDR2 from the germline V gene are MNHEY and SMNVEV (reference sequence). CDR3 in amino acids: CASSLSDSSPLHF. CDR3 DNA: TGTGCCAGCAGTTTATCGGACAGTTCACCCCTCCACTTT.

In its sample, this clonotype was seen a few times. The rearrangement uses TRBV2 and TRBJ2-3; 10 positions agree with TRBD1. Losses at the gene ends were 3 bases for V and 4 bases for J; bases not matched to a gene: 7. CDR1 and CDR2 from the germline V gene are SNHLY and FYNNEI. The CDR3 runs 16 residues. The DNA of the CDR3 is TGTGCCAGCAGTGACGCGACAGGGGGCGCGGCAGATACGCAGTATTTT. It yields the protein CASSDATGGAADTQYF.

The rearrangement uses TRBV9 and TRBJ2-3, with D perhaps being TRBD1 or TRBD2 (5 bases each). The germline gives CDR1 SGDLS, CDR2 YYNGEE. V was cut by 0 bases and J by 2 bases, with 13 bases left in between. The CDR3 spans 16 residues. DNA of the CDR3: TGTGCCAGCAGCGTAGCACCCCCCGGGGCCACAGATACGCAGTATTTT. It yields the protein CASSVAPPGATDTQYF. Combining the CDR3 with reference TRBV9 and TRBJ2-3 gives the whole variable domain DSGVTQTPKHLITATGQRVTLRCSPRSGDLSVYWYQQSLDQGLQFLIQYYNGEERAKGNILERFSAQQFPDLHSELNLSSLELGDSALYFCASSVAPPGATDTQYFGPGTRLTVL.

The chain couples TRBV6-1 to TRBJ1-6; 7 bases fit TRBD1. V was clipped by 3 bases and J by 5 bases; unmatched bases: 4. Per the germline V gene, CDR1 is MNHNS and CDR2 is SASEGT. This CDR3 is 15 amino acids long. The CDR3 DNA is TGTGCCAGCAGTGACTTGGACAGGCATAATTCACCCCTCCACTTT. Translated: CASSDLDRHNSPLHF.

The CDR3 sequence: CASRLGLPYQETQYF. The CDR3 nucleotides are TGTGCCAGCAGGCTAGGACTACCGTACCAAGAGACCCAGTACTTC. This chain joins TRBV7-2 and TRBJ2-5; a weak D match, TRBD2 (6 bases). V dropped 6 bases and J dropped 0 bases, with 14 bases sitting between them. Germline lookup yields CDR1 SGHTA and CDR2 FQGNSA. The CDR3 has 15 amino acids.

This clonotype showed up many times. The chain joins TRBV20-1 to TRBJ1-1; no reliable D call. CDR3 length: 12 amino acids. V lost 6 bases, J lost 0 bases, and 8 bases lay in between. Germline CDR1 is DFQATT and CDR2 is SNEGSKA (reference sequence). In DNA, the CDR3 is TGCAGTGCCCCCGGACTGAACACTGAAGCTTTCTTT. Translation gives CSAPGLNTEAFF.

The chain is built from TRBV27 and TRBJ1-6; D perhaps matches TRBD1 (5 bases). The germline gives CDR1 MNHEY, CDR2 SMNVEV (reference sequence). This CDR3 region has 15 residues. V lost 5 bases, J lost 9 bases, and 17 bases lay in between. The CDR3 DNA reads TGTGCCAGCAGTCCCGCGGGGCAGGGACGTTCACCCCTCCACTTT. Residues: CASSPAGQGRSPLHF.

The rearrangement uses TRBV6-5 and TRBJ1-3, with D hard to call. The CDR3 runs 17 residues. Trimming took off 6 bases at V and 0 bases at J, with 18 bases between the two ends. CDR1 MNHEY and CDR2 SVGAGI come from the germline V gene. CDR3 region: CASSRASASLSGNTIYF. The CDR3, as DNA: TGTGCCAGCAGCCGTGCCAGCGCGAGCCTCTCTGGAAACACCATATATTTT.

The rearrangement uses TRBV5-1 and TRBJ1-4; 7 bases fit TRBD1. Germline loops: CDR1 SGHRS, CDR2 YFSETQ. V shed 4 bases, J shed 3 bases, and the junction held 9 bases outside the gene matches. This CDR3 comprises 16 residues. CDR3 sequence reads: CASSRNLGQSNEKLFF. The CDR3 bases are TGCGCCAGCAGCCGGAACCTGGGACAGTCTAATGAAAAACTGTTTTTT.

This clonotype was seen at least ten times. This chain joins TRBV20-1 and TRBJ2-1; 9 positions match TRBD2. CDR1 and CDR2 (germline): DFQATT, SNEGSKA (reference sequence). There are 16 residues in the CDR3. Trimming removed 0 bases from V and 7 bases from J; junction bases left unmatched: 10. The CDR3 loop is CSARDVERGVRNEQFF. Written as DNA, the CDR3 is TGCAGTGCTAGAGATGTCGAGCGGGGGGTTAGGAATGAGCAGTTCTTC.